The rows below give T cell receptor beta chains drawn from one sample of a study of cytomegalovirus exposure and HLA in healthy donors. TCRdb's table, derived via immunoSEQ multiplex PCR, lists solely in-frame clones and lacks some. The sample lists about 140,000 clones, approximately 78% occurring once. Source material: PBMCs. These receptors originate from a female donor in good health and CMV-seronegative. The CDR3 runs from the conserved cysteine through the conserved F or W. The D gene is left open where the match is weak. The size of a clone is reported for some rows only, either as once, few or many, or as a class for expanded clones.

TRBV27	TRBD1	TRBJ1-1	-	CASSAQGDYTEAFF	TGTGCCAGCAGTGCACAGGGGGACTACACTGAAGCTTTCTTT
TRBV6-1	-	TRBJ2-7	-	CASNDIYEQYF	TGTGCCAGCAACGACATCTACGAGCAGTACTTC
TRBV9	TRBD2	TRBJ2-3	-	CASSVASGITDTQYF	TGTGCCAGCAGCGTAGCGAGCGGGATCACAGATACGCAGTATTTT
TRBV5-1	TRBD2	TRBJ2-3	-	CASRAGLVFPDTQYF	TGCGCCAGCAGAGCGGGACTAGTTTTTCCAGATACGCAGTATTTT
TRBV7-2	-	TRBJ1-1	-	CASSRAGRTEAFF	TGTGCCAGCAGCCGCGCGGGGAGAACTGAAGCTTTCTTT
TRBV6-5	TRBD2	TRBJ2-1	-	CASSYSGTSKVEQFF	TGTGCCAGCAGTTACTCTGGGACTAGTAAAGTTGAGCAGTTCTTC
TRBV14	-	TRBJ1-6	-	CASSQDLGWGHNSPLHF	TGTGCCAGCAGCCAAGATTTGGGTTGGGGGCATAATTCACCCCTCCACTTT
TRBV4-2	-	TRBJ2-3	-	CASSQDTGGRVHTDTQYF	TGTGCCAGCAGCCAAGATACGGGGGGCCGGGTACACACAGATACGCAGTATTTT
TRBV28	-	TRBJ1-2	-	CASSLRGGGYTF	TGTGCCAGCAGTTTGAGGGGGGGTGGCTACACCTTC
TRBV4-3	-	TRBJ1-5	-	CASSQSMLSNQPQHF	TGCGCCAGCAGCCAATCAATGTTGAGCAATCAGCCCCAGCATTTT
TRBV6-5	-	TRBJ1-6	few	CASGRVWYSPLHF	TGTGCCAGCGGGCGAGTATGGTATTCACCCCTCCACTTT
TRBV30	-	TRBJ2-3	-	CAWGDQGHSTDTQYF	TGTGCCTGGGGGGACCAGGGGCATAGCACAGATACGCAGTATTTT
TRBV7-2	-	TRBJ2-7	-	CASTLQGGPYEQYF	TGTGCCAGCACCTTACAGGGAGGACCCTACGAGCAGTACTTC
TRBV5-8	-	TRBJ1-3	once	CASSKGQLIQPIYF	TGTGCCAGCAGCAAAGGACAGCTAATACAACCGATATATTTT
TRBV5-6	TRBD1	TRBJ1-3	few	CASSHPTGSGNTIYF	TGTGCCAGCAGCCACCCGACAGGGTCTGGAAACACCATATATTTT
TRBV28	-	TRBJ2-7	few	CASSWMGLEQYF	TGTGCCAGCAGTTGGATGGGGCTCGAGCAGTACTTC
TRBV27	-	TRBJ2-4	-	CASSLLGRLAKNIQYF	TGTGCCAGCAGTTTATTGGGCAGGTTAGCCAAAAACATTCAGTACTTC
TRBV10-3	TRBD2	TRBJ2-1	-	CAISDRRTSSYNEQFF	TGTGCCATCAGTGACCGACGGACTAGCTCCTACAATGAGCAGTTCTTC
TRBV5-1	TRBD2	TRBJ2-6	few	CASSLISGSGGANVLTF	TGCGCCAGCAGCTTGATTAGCGGGAGCGGTGGGGCCAACGTCCTGACTTTC
TRBV19	-	TRBJ1-4	few	CASSIQGEKLFF	TGTGCCAGTAGTATACAGGGGGAAAAACTGTTTTTT
TRBV6-1	-	TRBJ2-7	-	CASSEVAGLGSYEQYF	TGTGCCAGCAGTGAAGTGGCGGGACTTGGCTCCTACGAGCAGTACTTC
TRBV5-1	-	TRBJ2-7	-	CASSFSGTGVMYEQYF	TGCGCCAGCAGCTTTAGTGGGACGGGGGTAATGTACGAGCAGTACTTC
TRBV5-4	TRBD1	TRBJ1-2	-	CASSPSGTGYGYTF	TGTGCCAGCAGCCCATCCGGGACAGGCTATGGCTACACCTTC
TRBV27	-	TRBJ1-2	-	CASRPFAGSEEGYTF	TGTGCCAGCCGACCTTTCGCCGGCAGCGAAGAAGGCTACACCTTC
TRBV6-1	TRBD1	TRBJ1-1	-	CASRTGTGGEAFF	TGTGCCAGCAGAACCGGGACAGGGGGCGAAGCTTTCTTT
TRBV28	TRBD1	TRBJ1-5	once	CASSFPGQGDNQPQHF	TGTGCCAGCAGTTTTCCCGGACAGGGGGACAATCAGCCCCAGCATTTT
TRBV15	TRBD1	TRBJ2-7	-	CATSHGRGTGNRHEQYF	TGTGCCACCAGTCACGGAAGGGGGACAGGGAATAGGCACGAGCAGTACTTC
TRBV15	-	TRBJ2-7	-	CATSRAGTRALGEQYF	TGTGCCACCAGCAGAGCCGGGACACGCGCTTTAGGGGAGCAGTACTTC
TRBV9	-	TRBJ2-3	-	CASSTYSGPPDTQYF	TGTGCCAGCAGCACCTACAGCGGACCTCCAGATACGCAGTATTTT
TRBV7-8	-	TRBJ2-2	-	CASSSWTAGELFF	TGTGCCAGCAGCTCTTGGACAGCCGGGGAGCTGTTTTTT
TRBV29-1	-	TRBJ1-2	-	CSGRGTYGYTF	TGCAGCGGCCGCGGGACCTATGGCTACACCTTC
TRBV7-2	TRBD2	TRBJ2-1	once	CASSLSGSGRYNEQFF	TGTGCCAGCAGCTTATCCGGTAGCGGGAGGTACAATGAGCAGTTCTTC
TRBV6-6	-	TRBJ1-1	few	CASSGAGGNTEAFF	TGTGCCAGCAGTGGGGCCGGCGGGAACACTGAAGCTTTCTTT
TRBV7-3	-	TRBJ1-1	-	CASSLEPRTEAFF	TGTGCCAGCAGCTTAGAGCCGCGCACTGAAGCTTTCTTT
TRBV19	-	TRBJ1-5	-	CASSMVGGPQHF	TGTGCCAGTAGTATGGTGGGGGGGCCCCAGCATTTT
TRBV29-1	TRBD1	TRBJ1-1	-	CSVLQGLNTEAFF	TGCAGCGTCCTACAGGGGTTGAACACTGAAGCTTTCTTT
TRBV9	-	TRBJ1-5	-	CASSVEGVYEPQHF	TGTGCCAGCAGCGTCGAAGGGGTCTACGAGCCCCAGCATTTT